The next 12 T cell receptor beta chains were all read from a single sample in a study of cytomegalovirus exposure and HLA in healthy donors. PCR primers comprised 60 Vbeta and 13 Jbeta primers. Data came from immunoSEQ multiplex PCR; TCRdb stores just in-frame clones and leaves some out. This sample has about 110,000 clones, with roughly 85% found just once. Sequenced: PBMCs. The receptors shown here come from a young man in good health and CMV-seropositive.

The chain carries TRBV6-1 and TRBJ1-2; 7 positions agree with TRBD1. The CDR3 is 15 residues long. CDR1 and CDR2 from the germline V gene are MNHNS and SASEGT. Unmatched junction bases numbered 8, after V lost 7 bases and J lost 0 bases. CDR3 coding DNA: TGTGCCAGCAATCCAGGGGGTATCCCTAACTATGGCTACACCTTC. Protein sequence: CASNPGGIPNYGYTF.

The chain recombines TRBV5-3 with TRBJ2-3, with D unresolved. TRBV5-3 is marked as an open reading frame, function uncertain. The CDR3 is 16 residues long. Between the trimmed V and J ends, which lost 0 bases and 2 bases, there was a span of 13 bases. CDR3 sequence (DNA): TGTGCCAGAAGCTTGGTACAGACCTTTCTCACAGATACGCAGTATTTT. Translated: CARSLVQTFLTDTQYF.

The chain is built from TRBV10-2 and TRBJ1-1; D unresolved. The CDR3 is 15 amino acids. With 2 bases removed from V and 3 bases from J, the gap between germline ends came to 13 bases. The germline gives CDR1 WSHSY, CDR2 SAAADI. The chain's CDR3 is CASSEAGRVDTEAFF. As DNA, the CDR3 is TGCGCCAGCAGTGAGGCGGGGAGGGTTGACACTGAAGCTTTCTTT.

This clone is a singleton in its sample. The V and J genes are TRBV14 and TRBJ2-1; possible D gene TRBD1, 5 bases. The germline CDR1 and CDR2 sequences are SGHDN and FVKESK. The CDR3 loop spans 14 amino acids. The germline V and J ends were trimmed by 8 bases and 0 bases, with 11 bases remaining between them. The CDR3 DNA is TGTGCCAGCGATGACAGCCGCTCCTACAATGAGCAGTTCTTC. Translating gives CASDDSRSYNEQFF. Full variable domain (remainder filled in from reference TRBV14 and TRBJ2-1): EAGVTQFPSHSVIEKGQTVTLRCDPISGHDNLYWYRRVMGKEIKFLLHFVKESKQDESGMPNNRFLAERTGGTYSTLKVQPAELEDSGVYFCASDDSRSYNEQFFGPGTRLTVL.

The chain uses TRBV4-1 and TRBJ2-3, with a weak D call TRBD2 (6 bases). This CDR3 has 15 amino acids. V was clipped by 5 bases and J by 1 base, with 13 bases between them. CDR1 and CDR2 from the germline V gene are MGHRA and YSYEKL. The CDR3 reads CASSFQRARTDTQYF. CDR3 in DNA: TGCGCCAGCAGCTTTCAGCGGGCCCGCACAGATACGCAGTATTTT.

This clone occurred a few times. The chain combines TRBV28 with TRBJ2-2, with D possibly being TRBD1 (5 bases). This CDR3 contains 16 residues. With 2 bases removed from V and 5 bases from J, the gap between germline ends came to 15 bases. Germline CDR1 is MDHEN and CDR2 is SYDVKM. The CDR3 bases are TGTGCCAGCAGTTTACGGCAGCAGGGAAGGACCGGGGAGCTGTTTTTT. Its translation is CASSLRQQGRTGELFF.

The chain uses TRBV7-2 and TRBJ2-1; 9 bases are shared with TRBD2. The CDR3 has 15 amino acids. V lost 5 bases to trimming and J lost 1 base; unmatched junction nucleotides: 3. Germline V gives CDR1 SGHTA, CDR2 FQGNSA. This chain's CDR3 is CASSQSGRSYNEQFF. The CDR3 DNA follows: TGTGCCAGCAGCCAGAGCGGGAGGTCCTACAATGAGCAGTTCTTC.

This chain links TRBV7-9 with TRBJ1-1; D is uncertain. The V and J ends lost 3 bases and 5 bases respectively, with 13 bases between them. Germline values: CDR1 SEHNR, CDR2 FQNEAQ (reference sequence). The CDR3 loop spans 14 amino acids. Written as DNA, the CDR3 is TGTGCCAGCAGCTTGATGGGCCGAGGGACTGAAGCTTTCTTT. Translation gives CASSLMGRGTEAFF.

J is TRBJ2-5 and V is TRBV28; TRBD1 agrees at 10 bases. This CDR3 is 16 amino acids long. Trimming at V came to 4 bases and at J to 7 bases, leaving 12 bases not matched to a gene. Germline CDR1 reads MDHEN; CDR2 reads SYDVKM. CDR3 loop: CASSWGDRGSAGTQYF. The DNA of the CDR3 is TGTGCCAGCAGTTGGGGGGACAGGGGTTCCGCGGGGACCCAGTACTTC.

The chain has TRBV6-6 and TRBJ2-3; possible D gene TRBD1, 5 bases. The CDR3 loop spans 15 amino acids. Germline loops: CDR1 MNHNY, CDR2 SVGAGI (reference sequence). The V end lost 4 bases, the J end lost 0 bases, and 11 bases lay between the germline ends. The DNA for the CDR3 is TGTGCCAGCAGTTCCCGGACATTTAGCACAGATACGCAGTATTTT. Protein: CASSSRTFSTDTQYF.

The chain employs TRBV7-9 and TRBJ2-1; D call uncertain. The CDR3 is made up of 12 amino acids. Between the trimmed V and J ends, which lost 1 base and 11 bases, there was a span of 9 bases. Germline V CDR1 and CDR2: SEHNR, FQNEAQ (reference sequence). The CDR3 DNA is TGTGCCAGCAGCTTAGGACAAATGAAGCAGTTCTTC. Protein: CASSLGQMKQFF.

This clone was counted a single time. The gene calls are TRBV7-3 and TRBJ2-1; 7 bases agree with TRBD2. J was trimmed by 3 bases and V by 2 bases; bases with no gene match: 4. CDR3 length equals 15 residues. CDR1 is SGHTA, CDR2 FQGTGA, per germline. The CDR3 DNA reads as TGTGCCAGCAGCTTAGTTGGGGGGGGCTACAATGAGCAGTTCTTC. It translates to CASSLVGGGYNEQFF.